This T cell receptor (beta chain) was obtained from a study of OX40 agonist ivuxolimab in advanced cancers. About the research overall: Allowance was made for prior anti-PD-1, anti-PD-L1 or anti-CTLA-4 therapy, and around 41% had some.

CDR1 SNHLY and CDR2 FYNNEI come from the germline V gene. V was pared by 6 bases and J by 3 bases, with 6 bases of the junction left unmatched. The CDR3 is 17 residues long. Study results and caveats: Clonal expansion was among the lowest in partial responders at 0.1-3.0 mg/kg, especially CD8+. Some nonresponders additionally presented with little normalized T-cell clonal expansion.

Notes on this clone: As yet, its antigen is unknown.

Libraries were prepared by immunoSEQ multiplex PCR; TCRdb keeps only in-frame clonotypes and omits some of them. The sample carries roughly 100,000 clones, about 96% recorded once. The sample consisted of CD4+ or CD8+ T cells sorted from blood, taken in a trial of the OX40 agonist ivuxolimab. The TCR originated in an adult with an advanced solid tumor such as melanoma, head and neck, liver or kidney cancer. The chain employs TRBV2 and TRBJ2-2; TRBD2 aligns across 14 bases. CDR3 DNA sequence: TGTGCCAGCAGCATGACTAGCGGGGGGGCGGACACCGGGGAGCTGTTTTTT. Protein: CASSMTSGGADTGELFF.